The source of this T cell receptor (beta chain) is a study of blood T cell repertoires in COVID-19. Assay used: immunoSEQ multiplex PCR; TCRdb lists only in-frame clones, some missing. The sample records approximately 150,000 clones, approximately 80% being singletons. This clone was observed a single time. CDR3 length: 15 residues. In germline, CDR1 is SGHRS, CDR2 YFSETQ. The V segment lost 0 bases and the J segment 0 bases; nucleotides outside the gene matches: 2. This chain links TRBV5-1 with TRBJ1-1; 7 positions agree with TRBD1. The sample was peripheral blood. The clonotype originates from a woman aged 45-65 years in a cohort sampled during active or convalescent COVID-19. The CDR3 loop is CASSLAGQLNTEAFF. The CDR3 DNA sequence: TGCGCCAGCAGCTTGGCGGGACAGCTGAACACTGAAGCTTTCTTT.